Many counts were recorded for the clone carrying this T cell receptor beta chain. Its target is unknown. These data belong to a study of T cell repertoires in cytomegalovirus infection. About the research overall: It was the public TCR beta signatures that indicated both CMV infection and matching HLA type.

TCRdb ran MiXCR on the reads and lists one entry per CDR3 protein. The top ten clones hold 20% to 25% of a sample with under 95,000 distinct CDR3 sequences, 4% of them seen once. The ends were cut back, 5 bases at V and 0 bases at J, with 13 bases in the middle. CDR3 length: 15 residues. The study's findings and limits: Cumulative frequency of public TCR beta families picked out carriers of CMV plus the relevant HLA. Dominant in the ex vivo response were TCR beta clonotypes restricted by HLA-C and specific for CMV.

What was sequenced was PBMCs. The clonotype comes from a human donor in good health (CMV status not recorded). Some clones in this sample may be carry-over from other donors' samples. The chain is built from TRBV12-3 or TRBV12-4 and TRBJ1-1, with D possibly TRBD1 on 5 matching bases. CDR3 amino acids: CASSATSGVNTEAFF. The CDR3 DNA follows: TGTGCCAGCAGTGCGACCTCGGGGGTGAACACTGAAGCTTTCTTT.